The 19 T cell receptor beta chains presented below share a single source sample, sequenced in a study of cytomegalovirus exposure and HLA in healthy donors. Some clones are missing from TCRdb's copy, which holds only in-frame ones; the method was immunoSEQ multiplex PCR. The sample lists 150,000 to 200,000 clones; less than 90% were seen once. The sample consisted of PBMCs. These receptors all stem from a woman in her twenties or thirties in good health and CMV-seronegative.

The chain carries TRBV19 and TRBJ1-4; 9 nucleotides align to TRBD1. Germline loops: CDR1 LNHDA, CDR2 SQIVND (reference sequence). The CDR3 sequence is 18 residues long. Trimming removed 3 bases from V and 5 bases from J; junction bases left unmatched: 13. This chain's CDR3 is CASSIGTGPSLWNEKLFF. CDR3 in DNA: TGTGCCAGTAGTATCGGGACAGGGCCTTCTCTATGGAATGAAAAACTGTTTTTT.

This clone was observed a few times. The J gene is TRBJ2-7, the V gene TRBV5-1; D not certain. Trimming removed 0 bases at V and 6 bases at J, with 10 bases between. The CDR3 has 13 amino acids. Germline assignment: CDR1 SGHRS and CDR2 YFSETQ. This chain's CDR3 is CASSLELGSEQYF. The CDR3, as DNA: TGCGCCAGCAGCTTGGAGCTGGGTAGCGAGCAGTACTTC.

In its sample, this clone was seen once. The CDR3 here is CASSSTGQGIYGYTF. In DNA form, the CDR3 reads TGTGCCAGCAGCTCTACGGGACAGGGTATCTATGGCTACACCTTC. The chain carries TRBV5-4 and TRBJ1-2; 9 positions match TRBD1. V gave up 3 bases and J gave up 4 bases; unmatched junction bases: 7. CDR1 SGHNT and CDR2 YYREEE come from the germline V gene (reference sequence). The CDR3 runs 15 residues. Full variable domain (outside the CDR3, taken from reference TRBV5-4 and TRBJ1-2): ETGVTQSPTHLIKTRGQQVTLRCSSQSGHNTVSWYQQALGQGPQFIFQYYREEENGRGNFPPRFSGLQFPNYSSELNVNALELDDSALYLCASSSTGQGIYGYTFGSGTRLTVV.

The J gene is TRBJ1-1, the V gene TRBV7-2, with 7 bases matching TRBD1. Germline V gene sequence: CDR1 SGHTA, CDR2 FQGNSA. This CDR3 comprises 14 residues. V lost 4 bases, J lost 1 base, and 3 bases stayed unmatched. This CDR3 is CASSSRTGNTEAFF. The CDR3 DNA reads TGTGCCAGCAGCTCCCGGACAGGGAACACTGAAGCTTTCTTT. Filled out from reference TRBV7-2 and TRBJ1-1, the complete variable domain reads GAGVSQSPSNKVTEKGKDVELRCDPISGHTALYWYRQSLGQGLEFLIYFQGNSAPDKSGLPSDRFSAERTGGSVSTLTIQRTQQEDSAVYLCASSSRTGNTEAFFGQGTRLTVV.

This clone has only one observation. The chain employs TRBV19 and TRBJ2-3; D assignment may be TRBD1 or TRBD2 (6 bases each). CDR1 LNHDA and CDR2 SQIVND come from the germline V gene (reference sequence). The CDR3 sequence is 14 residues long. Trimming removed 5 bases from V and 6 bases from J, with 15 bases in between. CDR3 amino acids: CASSRGQGWDTQYF. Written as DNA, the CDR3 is TGTGCCAGTAGTCGGGGGCAGGGCTGGGATACGCAGTATTTT.

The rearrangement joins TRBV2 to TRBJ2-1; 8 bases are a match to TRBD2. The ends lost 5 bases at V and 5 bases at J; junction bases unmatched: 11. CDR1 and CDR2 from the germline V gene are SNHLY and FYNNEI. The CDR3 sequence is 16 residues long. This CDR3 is CASSSSSTSVHNEQFF. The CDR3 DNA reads TGTGCCAGCAGTTCGAGCTCGACTAGCGTACACAATGAGCAGTTCTTC.

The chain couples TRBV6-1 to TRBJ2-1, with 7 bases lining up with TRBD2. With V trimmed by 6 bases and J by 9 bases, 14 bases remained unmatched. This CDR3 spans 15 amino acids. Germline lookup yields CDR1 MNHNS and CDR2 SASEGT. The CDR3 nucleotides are TGTGCCAGCAGGGGAGGGAGGATGGGTGAAAGTGAGCAGTTCTTC. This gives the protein CASRGGRMGESEQFF.

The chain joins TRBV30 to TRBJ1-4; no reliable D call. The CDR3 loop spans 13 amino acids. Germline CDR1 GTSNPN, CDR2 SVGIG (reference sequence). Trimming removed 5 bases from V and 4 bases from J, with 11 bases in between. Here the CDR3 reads CAWGPGNNEKLFF. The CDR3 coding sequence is TGTGCCTGGGGCCCAGGCAATAATGAAAAACTGTTTTTT. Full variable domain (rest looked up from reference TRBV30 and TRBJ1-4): SQTIHQWPATLVQPVGSPLSLECTVEGTSNPNLYWYRQAAGRGLQLLFYSVGIGQISSEVPQNLSASRPQDRQFILSSKKLLLSDSGFYLCAWGPGNNEKLFFGSGTQLSVL.

The CDR3 DNA reads TGTGCCATCAGAAGACAAGTGAACACTGAAGCTTTCTTT. Translated, it gives CAIRRQVNTEAFF. V and J are TRBV10-3 and TRBJ1-1, with D unresolved. The V and J ends lost 6 bases and 0 bases respectively, with 8 bases between them. Looked up from germline, CDR1 is ENHRY and CDR2 is SYGVKD. This CDR3 is 13 amino acids long.

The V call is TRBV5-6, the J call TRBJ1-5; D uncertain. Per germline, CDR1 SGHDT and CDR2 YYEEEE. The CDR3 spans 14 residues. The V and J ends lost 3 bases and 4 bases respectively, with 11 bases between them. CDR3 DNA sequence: TGTGCCAGCAGCTCCGGACCACTTAATCAGCCCCAGCATTTT. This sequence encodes CASSSGPLNQPQHF.

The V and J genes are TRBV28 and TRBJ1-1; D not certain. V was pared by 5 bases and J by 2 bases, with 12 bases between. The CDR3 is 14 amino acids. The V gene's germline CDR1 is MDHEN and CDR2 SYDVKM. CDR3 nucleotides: TGTGCCAGCAGTGCCTGGAAGCTTAACACTGAAGCTTTCTTT. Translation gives CASSAWKLNTEAFF.

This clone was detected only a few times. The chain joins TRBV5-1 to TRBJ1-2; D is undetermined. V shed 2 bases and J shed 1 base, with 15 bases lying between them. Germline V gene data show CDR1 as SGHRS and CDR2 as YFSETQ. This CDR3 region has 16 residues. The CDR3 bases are TGCGCCAGCAGCTTCGGGGATTTCCTTGATAACTATGGCTACACCTTC. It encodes CASSFGDFLDNYGYTF.

CDR3 DNA sequence: TGTGCCAGCAGCTTAGCGCTTAGCGGCCCCACAGATACGCAGTATTTT. Its protein is CASSLALSGPTDTQYF. This rearrangement joins TRBV7-6 to TRBJ2-3; D might be TRBD2 (6 bases). The V gene lost 0 bases and the J gene lost 2 bases, with 12 bases spanning the gap. Per the germline V gene, CDR1 is SGHVS and CDR2 is FNYEAQ. CDR3 length: 16 amino acids.

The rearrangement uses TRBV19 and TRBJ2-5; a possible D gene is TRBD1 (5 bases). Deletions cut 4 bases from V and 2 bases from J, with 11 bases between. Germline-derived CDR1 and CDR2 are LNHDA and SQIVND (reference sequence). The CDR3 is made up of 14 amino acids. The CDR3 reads CASSRGRVQETQYF. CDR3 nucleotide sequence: TGTGCCAGTAGTAGGGGCAGGGTACAAGAGACCCAGTACTTC.

CDR3 DNA: TGTGCCAGCAGCCAAATAACAGGGCTAGCCAAAAACATTCAGTACTTC. It specifies CASSQITGLAKNIQYF. The V and J genes are TRBV11-1 and TRBJ2-4; a possible D gene is TRBD1 (6 bases). The CDR3 consists of 16 residues. V lost 5 bases, J lost 0 bases, and 14 bases lay in between. Germline loops: CDR1 SGHAT, CDR2 FQDESV (reference sequence).

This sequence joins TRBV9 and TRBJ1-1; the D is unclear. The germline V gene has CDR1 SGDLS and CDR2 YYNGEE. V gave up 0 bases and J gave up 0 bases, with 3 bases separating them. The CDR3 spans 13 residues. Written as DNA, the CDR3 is TGTGCCAGCAGCGTAGACGTGAACACTGAAGCTTTCTTT. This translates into CASSVDVNTEAFF.

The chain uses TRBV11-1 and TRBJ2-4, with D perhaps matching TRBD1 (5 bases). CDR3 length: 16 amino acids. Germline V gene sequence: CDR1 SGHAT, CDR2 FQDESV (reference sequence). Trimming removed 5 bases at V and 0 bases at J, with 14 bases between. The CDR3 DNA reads TGTGCCAGCAGCGTCCGACAGAACCTAGCCAAAAACATTCAGTACTTC. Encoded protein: CASSVRQNLAKNIQYF.

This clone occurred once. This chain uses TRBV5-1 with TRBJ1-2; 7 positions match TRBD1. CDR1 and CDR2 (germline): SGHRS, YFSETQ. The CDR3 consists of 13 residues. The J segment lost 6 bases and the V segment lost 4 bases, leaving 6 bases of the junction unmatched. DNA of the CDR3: TGCGCCAGCAGCGCACAGGGGAGGGATGGCTACACCTTC. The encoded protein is CASSAQGRDGYTF.

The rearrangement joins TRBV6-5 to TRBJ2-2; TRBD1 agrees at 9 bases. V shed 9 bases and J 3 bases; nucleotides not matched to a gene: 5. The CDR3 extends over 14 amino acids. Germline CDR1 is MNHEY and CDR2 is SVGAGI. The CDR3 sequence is CASHRGLDTGELFF. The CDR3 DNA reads TGTGCCAGTCACAGGGGGCTGGACACCGGGGAGCTGTTTTTT.